The entry below describes one T cell receptor (beta chain). Primers: 60 Vbeta forward and 13 Jbeta reverse. In the original analysis: Later analysis identified tens of millions of unique TCR beta chains, about 10 million shared. The table came from immunoSEQ multiplex PCR; TCRdb's copy has only in-frame clones and leaves some out. V, J and clone size reflect that table, while D and trimming were determined from the DNA. This table holds about 160,000 clones, around four fifths found once. The data are from a study of cytomegalovirus exposure and HLA in healthy donors. In the study overall: HLA-typed donors contributed 65 million to 95 million unique TCRs, which were held in an early data release.

The V gene end was trimmed by 6 bases and the J gene end by 6 bases; junction bases not matched to a gene: 10. From germline, CDR1 is SGHRS and CDR2 YFSETQ. The CDR3 totals 14 residues. Material: PBMCs. V and J are TRBV5-1 and TRBJ2-3; 7 bases align to TRBD1. This TCR was recovered from a woman under 30 in good health and CMV-seronegative. The CDR3 is CASTLWDRSDTQYF. The DNA of the CDR3 is TGCGCCAGCACCCTATGGGACAGATCTGATACGCAGTATTTT.